The entry below describes one T cell receptor beta chain. This sample stems from a study of T cell clones after liver transplantation. V lost 1 base to trimming and J lost 1 base, with 14 bases between them. This CDR3 has 17 amino acids. Germline V gene lookup returns CDR1 SEHNR and CDR2 FQNEAQ (reference sequence). Assay: immunoSEQ multiplex PCR; the TCRdb copy retains only in-frame clones and omits some. The data hold roughly 67,000 clones, with about 92% observed a single time. This clonotype originated in a human patient who received a liver transplant. Some T cells may be supplied by the graft donor. The material sequenced was CD4+ T cells from blood, taken less than 27 months after liver transplant. The chain is built from TRBV7-9 and TRBJ1-3; D unresolved. The CDR3 is CASSLGPRDLSGNTIYF. CDR3 nucleotides: TGTGCCAGCAGCTTAGGTCCGCGGGATTTGTCTGGAAACACCATATATTTT.